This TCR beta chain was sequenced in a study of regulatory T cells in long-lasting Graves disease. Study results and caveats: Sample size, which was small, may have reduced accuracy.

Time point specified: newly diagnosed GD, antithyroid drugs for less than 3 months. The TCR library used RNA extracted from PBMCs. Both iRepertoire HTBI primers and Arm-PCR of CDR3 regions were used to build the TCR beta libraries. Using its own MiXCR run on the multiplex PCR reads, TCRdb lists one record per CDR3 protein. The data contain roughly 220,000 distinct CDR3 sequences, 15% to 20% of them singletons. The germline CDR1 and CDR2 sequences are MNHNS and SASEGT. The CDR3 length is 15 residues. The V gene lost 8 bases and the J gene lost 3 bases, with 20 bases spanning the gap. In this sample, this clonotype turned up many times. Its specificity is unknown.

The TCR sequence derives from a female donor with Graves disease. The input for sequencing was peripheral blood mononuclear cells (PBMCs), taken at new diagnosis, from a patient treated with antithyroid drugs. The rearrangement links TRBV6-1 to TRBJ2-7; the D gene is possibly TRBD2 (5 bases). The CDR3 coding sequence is TGTGCCAGCGATTGGATACGGGGATCCAACTACGAGCAGTACTTC. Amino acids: CASDWIRGSNYEQYF.